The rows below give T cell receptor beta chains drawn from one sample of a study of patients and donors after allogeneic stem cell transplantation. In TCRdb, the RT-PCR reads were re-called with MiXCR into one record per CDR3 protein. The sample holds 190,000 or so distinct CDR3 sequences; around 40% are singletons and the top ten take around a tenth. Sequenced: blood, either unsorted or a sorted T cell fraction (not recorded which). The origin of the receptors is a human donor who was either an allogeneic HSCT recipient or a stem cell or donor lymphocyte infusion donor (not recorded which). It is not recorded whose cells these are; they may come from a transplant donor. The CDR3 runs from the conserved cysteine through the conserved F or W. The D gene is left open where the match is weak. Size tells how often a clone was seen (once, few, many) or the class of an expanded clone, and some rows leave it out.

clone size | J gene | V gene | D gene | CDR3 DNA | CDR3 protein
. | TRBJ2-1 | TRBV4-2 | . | TGTGCCAGCAGCCATCCCCTTTCCGACTTGGACGATGAGCAGTTCTTC | CASSHPLSDLDDEQFF
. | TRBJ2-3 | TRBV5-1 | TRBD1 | TGCGCCAGTACCCCAAGGACAGGGAGAGCAGATACGCAGTATTTT | CASTPRTGRADTQYF
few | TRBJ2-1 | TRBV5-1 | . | TGCGCCAGCAGCTTGGAATGGACTCAAGAGCAGTTCTTC | CASSLEWTQEQFF
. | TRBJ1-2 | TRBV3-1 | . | TGTGCCAGCAGCCGAGGAACCGGGACAAGGTTCTATGGCTACACCTTC | CASSRGTGTRFYGYTF
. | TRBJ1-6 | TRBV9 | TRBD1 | TGTGCCAGCAGCGCACATGACAGGGGGCCTTCACCCCTCCACTTT | CASSAHDRGPSPLHF
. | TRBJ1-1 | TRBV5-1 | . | TGCGCCAGCAGCTTGGGTAGGACCGGGAGGGTGAACACTGAAGCTTTCTTT | CASSLGRTGRVNTEAFF
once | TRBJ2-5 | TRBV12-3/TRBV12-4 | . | TGTGCCAGCAGTACTCTTCCCAGGAACCAAGAGACCCAGTACTTC | CASSTLPRNQETQYF
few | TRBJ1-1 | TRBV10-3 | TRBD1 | TGTGCCATCAGGGACAGGGGAGCCGGTGGTGAGGCTTTCTTT | CAIRDRGAGGEAFF
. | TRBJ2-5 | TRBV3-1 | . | TGTGCCAGCAGCCAAGCTGGGGGGCTGAAGACCCAGTACTTC | CASSQAGGLKTQYF
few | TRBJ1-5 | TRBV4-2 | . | TGTGCCAGCAGCCAAGCTGGGGATCAGCCCCAGCATTTT | CASSQAGDQPQHF
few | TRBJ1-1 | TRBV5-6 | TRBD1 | TGTGCCAGCAGCTTGGCCGACAGGGGAGCTTTCTTT | CASSLADRGAFF
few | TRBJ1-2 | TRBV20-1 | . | TGCAGTGCTAGACCTCCAGGCTATGGCTACACCTTC | CSARPPGYGYTF
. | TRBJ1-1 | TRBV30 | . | TGTGCCTCCCGGGAAGGGAGAGATCATACTGAAGCTTTCTTT | CASREGRDHTEAFF
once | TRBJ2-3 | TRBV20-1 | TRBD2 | TGCAGTGTATTGGGCGGGGGGGCCAGGACAGATACGCAGTATTTT | CSVLGGGARTDTQYF
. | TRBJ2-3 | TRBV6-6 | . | TGTGCCAGCAGCTACCTAACGGGGCTTAACACAGATACGCAGTATTTT | CASSYLTGLNTDTQYF
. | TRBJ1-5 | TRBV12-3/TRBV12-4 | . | TGTGCCAGCAGTCTCGGACCCGACTGGAGTCCCCAGCATTTT | CASSLGPDWSPQHF
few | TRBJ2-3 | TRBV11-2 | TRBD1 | TGTGCCAGCAGCCGGGACAGGGAGATAGGGCAGTATTTT | CASSRDREIGQYF
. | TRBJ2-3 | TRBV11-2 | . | TGTGCCAGCAGCCCACTCCCCCTATGGGGGGGGCACACAGATACGCAGTATTTT | CASSPLPLWGGHTDTQYF